Each of the 14 T cell receptor beta chains below was sequenced from the same sample in a study of blood T cell repertoires in COVID-19. Produced via immunoSEQ multiplex PCR; TCRdb's table is partial and in-frame only. The table has approximately 64,000 clones, approximately 90% seen once. Sequencing was done on a sample of PBMCs or T cells enriched from blood (not recorded which). These receptors were obtained from a woman between 35 and 50 years old who had recovered from COVID-19.

V is TRBV7-8 and J is TRBJ1-5; D remains ambiguous. CDR1 and CDR2 (germline): SGHVS, FQNEAQ. The CDR3 consists of 13 residues. Trimming left V 5 bases short and J 4 bases short, with 9 bases between. The CDR3 sequence: CASSLLINQPQHF. The CDR3 coding sequence is TGTGCCAGCAGCCTACTTATTAATCAGCCCCAGCATTTT.

V usage is TRBV24-1 and J usage is TRBJ2-5; TRBD2 matches at 9 bases. CDR1 and CDR2 from the germline V gene are KGHDR and SFDVKD. The CDR3 is 15 residues long. With V trimmed by 3 bases and J by 4 bases, 5 bases remained unmatched. Here the CDR3 reads CATSDQGGGVETQYF. For the CDR3, the DNA is TGTGCCACCAGTGATCAGGGCGGGGGGGTAGAGACCCAGTACTTC.

The rearrangement joins TRBV19 to TRBJ1-1; TRBD1 aligns across 7 bases. From germline, CDR1 is LNHDA and CDR2 SQIVND (reference sequence). Trimming took 3 bases from V and 8 from J; bases not matched to a gene: 6. CDR3 size: 13 residues. The DNA for the CDR3 is TGTGCCAGTAGTATTTCCGGGACAGCCGAAGCTTTCTTT. Protein sequence: CASSISGTAEAFF.

The V and J genes are TRBV19 and TRBJ1-4; D gene unclear. This CDR3 has 12 residues. Germline CDR1 and CDR2: LNHDA and SQIVND (reference sequence). V shed 3 bases and J shed 6 bases, with 5 bases lying between them. Here the CDR3 DNA reads TGTGCCAGTAGTATCACTTATGAAAAACTGTTTTTT. Amino acids: CASSITYEKLFF.

The chain carries TRBV13 and TRBJ1-2; 7 bases agree with TRBD1. The CDR3 runs 14 residues. J was trimmed by 8 bases and V by 1 base; bases with no gene match: 7. Germline CDR1 is PRHDT and CDR2 is FYEKMQ (reference sequence). CDR3 bases: TGTGCCAGCAGCTTAGCACAGGGGTTTCGGGGCTACACCTTC. Encoded protein: CASSLAQGFRGYTF.

Points on this clone: Other DNA variants within this sample encode the same CDR3. CDR3 nucleotides: TGTGCCAGTAGTATATCAGTGAACACTGAAGCTTTCTTT. As protein: CASSISVNTEAFF. The V gene is TRBV19, the J gene TRBJ1-1; D is unresolved. Looked up from germline, CDR1 is LNHDA and CDR2 is SQIVND (reference sequence). V gave up 2 bases and J gave up 0 bases, with 4 bases separating them. The CDR3 spans 13 residues. The full variable domain, in which reference TRBV19 and TRBJ1-1 provide the parts outside the CDR3, is DGGITQSPKYLFRKEGQNVTLSCEQNLNHDAMYWYRQDPGQGLRLIYYSQIVNDFQKGDIAEGYSVSREKKESFPLTVTSAQKNPTAFYLCASSISVNTEAFFGQGTRLTVV.

The chain links TRBV10-1 to TRBJ1-5; 8 nucleotides match TRBD1. V shed 2 bases, J shed 9 bases, and the junction held 6 bases outside the gene matches. The CDR3 runs 14 residues. CDR1 WNHNN and CDR2 SYGVQD come from the germline V gene (reference sequence). CDR3 residues: CASSETLGQGPQHF. CDR3 in DNA: TGCGCCAGCAGTGAGACCTTAGGACAGGGGCCCCAGCATTTT.

The V call is TRBV12-3 or TRBV12-4, the J call TRBJ2-7, with D tentatively TRBD1 (8 bases). The ends were cut back, 3 bases at V and 7 bases at J, with 13 bases in the middle. The CDR3 consists of 13 residues. The CDR3 coding sequence is TGTGCCAGCAGTTTCTACAGGGGGGGTGAGCAGTACTTC. This translates into CASSFYRGGEQYF.

This clone has just one count. The chain combines TRBV27 with TRBJ1-5; D is unresolved. This CDR3 is 14 amino acids long. Trimming pared 2 bases from V and 6 bases from J, leaving 11 bases between. The V gene's germline CDR1 is MNHEY and CDR2 SMNVEV (reference sequence). CDR3 in amino acids: CASSLGRGGQPQHF. For the CDR3, the DNA is TGTGCCAGCAGTTTAGGTCGGGGTGGTCAGCCCCAGCATTTT.

The gene calls are TRBV5-6 and TRBJ2-7; D remains unclear. The CDR3 sequence is 11 residues long. V was cut by 3 bases and J by 6 bases, with 7 bases left in between. Germline assignment: CDR1 SGHDT and CDR2 YYEEEE. CDR3 DNA: TGTGCCAGCAGCTACTCCGGCGAGCAGTACTTC. This translates into CASSYSGEQYF.

The chain carries TRBV27 and TRBJ1-2; TRBD1 matches at 9 bases. V lost 6 bases to trimming and J lost 5 bases; unmatched junction nucleotides: 13. Per germline, CDR1 MNHEY and CDR2 SMNVEV (reference sequence). The CDR3 has 16 residues. CDR3 in amino acids: CASSSSNTGGLYGYTF. Written as DNA, the CDR3 is TGTGCCAGCAGCAGCAGCAATACAGGGGGCTTGTATGGCTACACCTTC.

The chain employs TRBV29-1 and TRBJ1-6; perhaps TRBD1 as D (5 bases). The CDR3 is made up of 13 amino acids. Germline CDR1 reads SQVTM; CDR2 reads ANQGSEA. V lost 1 base, J lost 5 bases, and 6 bases lay in between. In DNA, the CDR3 is TGCAGCGTTGAAGCAGGGAATAATTCACCCCTCCACTTT. Translated, it gives CSVEAGNNSPLHF. Drawing the rest from reference TRBV29-1 and TRBJ1-6, the complete variable domain is SAVISQKPSRDICQRGTSLTIQCQVDSQVTMMFWYRQQPGQSLTLIATANQGSEATYESGFVIDKFPISRPNLTFSTLTVSNMSPEDSSIYLCSVEAGNNSPLHFGNGTRLTVT.

The chain has TRBV25-1 and TRBJ1-5, with 11 bases aligning to TRBD1. V was clipped by 3 bases and J by 5 bases; unmatched bases: 3. Germline V gene lookup returns CDR1 MGHDK and CDR2 SYGVNS. There are 15 residues in the CDR3. The CDR3 protein is CASSEGQGVDQPQHF. CDR3 nucleotides: TGTGCCAGCAGTGAGGGACAGGGGGTGGATCAGCCCCAGCATTTT.

This clone has just one count. The J gene is TRBJ2-7, the V gene TRBV5-1, with D possibly matching TRBD2 (6 bases). The germline CDR1 and CDR2 sequences are SGHRS and YFSETQ. CDR3 length equals 15 residues. Trimming stripped 0 bases from V and 4 bases from J, with 14 bases between. As DNA, the CDR3 is TGCGCCAGCAGCTTGGATGGGGGGAACAGATACGAGCAGTACTTC. It specifies CASSLDGGNRYEQYF.